This TCR beta chain comes out of a study of blood T cell repertoires in COVID-19. This CDR3 contains 15 residues. Losses at the gene ends were 4 bases for V and 2 bases for J; bases not matched to a gene: 7. Germline assignment: CDR1 SGHTA and CDR2 FQGNSA. Sequencing was performed with immunoSEQ multiplex PCR; in TCRdb, only in-frame clones are kept and a portion is missing. The sample has 95,000 to 150,000 clones, roughly 90% seen once. This receptor was taken from a man in his forties or fifties with acute or convalescent COVID-19. Material: peripheral blood. V is TRBV7-2 and J is TRBJ2-7; 8 bases fit TRBD2. CDR3 nucleotide sequence: TGTGCCAGCAGCTCTTTAGCGGGATCGACCTACGAGCAGTACTTC. Translation gives CASSSLAGSTYEQYF.